This T cell receptor (beta chain) came from a study of T cell responses to AZD1222 COVID-19 vaccine. Study-level points and caveats: Baseline testing showed seropositivity in only 5 or 6 AZD1222 recipients. Females made up more of the donors, who were largely white British, and clonal diversity may have come out too low. Mapped onto spike, vaccine-associated CD4 TCRs spanned it and were dominant at 160-218 and 743-854.

Notes on this clone: Its specificity is not known.

The method was immunoSEQ multiplex PCR; TCRdb's version includes in-frame clones alone and lacks a portion of them. This table has some 130,000 clones, roughly 91% appearing once. This clonotype was obtained from an adult in good health. Sample: peripheral blood, taken on day 0 of AZD1222 vaccination.

The DNA for the CDR3 is TGTGCCAGCAGTTCGGGACTAGCGGGGGGGCTTGGCACAGATACGCAGTATTTT. It is translated as CASSSGLAGGLGTDTQYF. The rearrangement joins TRBV6-2 or TRBV6-3 to TRBJ2-3; 16 nucleotides agree with TRBD2. Losses at the gene ends were 4 bases for V and 1 base for J; bases not matched to a gene: 5. Germline V gives CDR1 MNHEY, CDR2 SVGEGT. This CDR3 region has 18 residues.